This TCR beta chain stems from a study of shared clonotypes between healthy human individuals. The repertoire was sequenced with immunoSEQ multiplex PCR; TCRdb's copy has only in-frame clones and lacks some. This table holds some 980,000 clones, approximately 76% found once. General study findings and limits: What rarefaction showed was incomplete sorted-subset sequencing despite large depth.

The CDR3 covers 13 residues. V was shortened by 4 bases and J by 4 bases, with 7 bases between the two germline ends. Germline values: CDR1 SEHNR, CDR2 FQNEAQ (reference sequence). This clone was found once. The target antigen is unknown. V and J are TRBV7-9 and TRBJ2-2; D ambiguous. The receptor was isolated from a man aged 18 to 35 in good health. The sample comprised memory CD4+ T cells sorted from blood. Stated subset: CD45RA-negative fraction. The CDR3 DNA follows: TGTGCCAGCAGCTCGGTTCTCACCGGGGAGCTGTTTTTT. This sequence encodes CASSSVLTGELFF.